The T cell receptor (beta chain) under discussion was sequenced for a study of shared clonotypes between healthy human individuals. CDR1 SGDLS and CDR2 YYNGEE come from the germline V gene. The ends were cut back, 4 bases at V and 3 bases at J, with 9 bases in the middle. The CDR3 sequence is 13 residues long. Assay: immunoSEQ multiplex PCR; the TCRdb copy retains only in-frame clones and omits some. The table has some 2.4 million clones, 93% seen once. The gene calls are TRBV9 and TRBJ2-3; TRBD2 is a possible D gene (5 bases). This sequence was found in a man younger than 35 in good health. Some clones in this sample may be carry-over from other donors' samples. Specimen: naive CD4+ T cells from PBMCs. Subset in this sample: CD45RA+ positively selected. The CDR3 reads CASSSSGTDTQYF. CDR3 bases: TGTGCCAGCAGCTCAAGCGGAACAGATACGCAGTATTTT.